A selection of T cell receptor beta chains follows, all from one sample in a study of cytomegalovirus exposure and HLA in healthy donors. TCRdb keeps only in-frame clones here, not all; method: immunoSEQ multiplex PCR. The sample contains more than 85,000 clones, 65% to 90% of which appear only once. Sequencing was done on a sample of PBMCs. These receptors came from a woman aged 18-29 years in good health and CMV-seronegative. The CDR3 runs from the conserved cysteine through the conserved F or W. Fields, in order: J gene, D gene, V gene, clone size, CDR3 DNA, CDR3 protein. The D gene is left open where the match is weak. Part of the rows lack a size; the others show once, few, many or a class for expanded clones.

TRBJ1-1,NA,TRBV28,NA,TGTGCCAGCAGTTTGGGGGGTCCGCCTGAAGCTTTCTTT,CASSLGGPPEAFF
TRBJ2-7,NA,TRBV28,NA,TGTGCCAGTTCACAGGGGGGGGGCTACGAGCAGTACTTC,CASSQGGGYEQYF
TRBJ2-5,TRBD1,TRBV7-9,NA,TGTGCCAGCAGCCCGACAGGGGCTGAGACCCAGTACTTC,CASSPTGAETQYF
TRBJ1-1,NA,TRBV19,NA,TGTGCCAGTAGTATAGTCGGGGGGGGGCGTGACACTGAAGCTTTCTTT,CASSIVGGGRDTEAFF
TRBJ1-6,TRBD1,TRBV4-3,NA,TGCGCCAGCAGCCGCGGAGGGACAGGGGTTTTCAATAATTCACCCCTCCACTTT,CASSRGGTGVFNNSPLHF
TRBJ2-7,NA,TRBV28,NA,TGTGCCAGCAGGGACCCCGGGAACGAGCAGTACTTC,CASRDPGNEQYF
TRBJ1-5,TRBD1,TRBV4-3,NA,TGCGCCAGCAGCCAAGACCTAGCAGGGGGCCATAATCAGCCCCAGCATTTT,CASSQDLAGGHNQPQHF
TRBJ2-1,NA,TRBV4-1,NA,TGCGCCAGCAGCCCCCAAGGGAGTAACTACAATGAGCAGTTCTTC,CASSPQGSNYNEQFF
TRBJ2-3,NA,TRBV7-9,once,TGTGCCAGCAGCCTAGGCGACAGGCGGTTGGATACGCAGTATTTT,CASSLGDRRLDTQYF
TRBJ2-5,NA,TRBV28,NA,TGTGCCAGCAGTTTTTCAGGGCTCCCAGAGACCCAGTACTTC,CASSFSGLPETQYF
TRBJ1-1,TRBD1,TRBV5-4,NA,TGTGCCAGCAGAGACAGGGGGCTTTCTTCTCTTGAAGCTTTCTTT,CASRDRGLSSLEAFF
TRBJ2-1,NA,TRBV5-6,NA,TGTGCCAGCAGCTTGGACGAGATAAATGAGCAGTTCTTC,CASSLDEINEQFF
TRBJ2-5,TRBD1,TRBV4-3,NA,TGCGCCAGCAGCCAAGGTTGGACAGGTCAAGAGACCCAGTACTTC,CASSQGWTGQETQYF
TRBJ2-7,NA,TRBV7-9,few,TGTGCCAGCAGCTTTGCGGGGGCACGCTACGAGCAGTACTTC,CASSFAGARYEQYF
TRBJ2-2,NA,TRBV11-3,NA,TGTGCCAGCAGCCCGCTACAGGGAAACACCGGGGAGCTGTTTTTT,CASSPLQGNTGELFF
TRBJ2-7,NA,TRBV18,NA,TGTGCCAGCTCACCACCGACAGGGAGGTACGAGCAGTACTTC,CASSPPTGRYEQYF
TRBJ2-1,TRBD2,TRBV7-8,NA,TGTGCCAGCAGCTTATATACTAGCGGGAGGAATGAGCAGTTCTTC,CASSLYTSGRNEQFF
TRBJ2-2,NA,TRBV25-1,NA,TGTGCCAGCAGTGAAACGCTAGAATGGAACACCGGGGAGCTGTTTTTT,CASSETLEWNTGELFF
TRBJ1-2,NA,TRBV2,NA,TGTGCCAGCAGTGAAGCACTTTCGGGCAGGGGACCCCACTATGGCTACACCTTC,CASSEALSGRGPHYGYTF
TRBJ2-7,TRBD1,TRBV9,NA,TGTGCCAGCAGCGTCGGGACAGGGGTTTGGTACGAGCAGTACTTC,CASSVGTGVWYEQYF
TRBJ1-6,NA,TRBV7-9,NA,TGTGCCAGCAGCTTAGGGGGGGACTCACCCCTCCACTTT,CASSLGGDSPLHF
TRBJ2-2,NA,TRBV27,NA,TGTGCCAGCTCGTCGGGCAGGGGCAACACCGGGGAGCTGTTTTTT,CASSSGRGNTGELFF
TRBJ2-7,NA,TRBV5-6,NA,TGTGCCAGCAGCTTGTGGAGCTCCTACGAGCAGTACTTC,CASSLWSSYEQYF
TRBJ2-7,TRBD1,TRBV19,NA,TGTGCCAGTAGTATGTTGACAGGGCGCGAGCAGTACTTC,CASSMLTGREQYF
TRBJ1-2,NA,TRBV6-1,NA,TGTGCCAGCTCCCAGACTAACTATGGCTACACCTTC,CASSQTNYGYTF
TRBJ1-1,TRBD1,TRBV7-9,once,TGTGCCAGCAGCCCCAAAAACAGGGGGAACACTGAAGCTTTCTTT,CASSPKNRGNTEAFF
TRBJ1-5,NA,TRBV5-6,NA,TGTGCCAGCAGCCGGACATTTAGCAATCAGCCCCAGCATTTT,CASSRTFSNQPQHF
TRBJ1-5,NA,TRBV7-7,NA,TGTGCCAGCAGCTTAGCCAGGTTCGATCAGCCCCAGCATTTT,CASSLARFDQPQHF
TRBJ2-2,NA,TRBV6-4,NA,TGTGCCAGCAGCGCGGAGAAGACCGGGTTTGGGGAGCTGTTTTTT,CASSAEKTGFGELFF
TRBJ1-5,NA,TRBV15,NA,TGTGCCACCAGTTGGTTAGAGGAGGATCAGCCCCAGCATTTT,CATSWLEEDQPQHF
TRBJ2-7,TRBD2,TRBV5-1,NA,TGCGCCAGCAGCGAGGGACTAGCGGGAGTCTACGAGCAGTACTTC,CASSEGLAGVYEQYF
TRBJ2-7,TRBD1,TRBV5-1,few,TGCGCCAGCACCACCAGACCCCGGGACAGACCAGACGAGCAGTACTTC,CASTTRPRDRPDEQYF
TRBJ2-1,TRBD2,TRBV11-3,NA,TGTGCCAGCAGCGGATCCGGGACTAGTCACAATGAGCAGTTCTTC,CASSGSGTSHNEQFF
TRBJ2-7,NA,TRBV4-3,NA,TGCGCCAGCAGCGCCCTCTTTAAGGGAGGTTACTCTTACGAGCAGTACTTC,CASSALFKGGYSYEQYF
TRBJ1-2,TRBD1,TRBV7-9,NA,TGTGCCAGCAGCTTAGTCGGACCGGGACAGGGCGCTAACTATGGCTACACCTTC,CASSLVGPGQGANYGYTF
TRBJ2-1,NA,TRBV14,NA,TGTGCCAGCAGCCAAGATCGAGGGTCGAAGCAGATCGATGAGCAGTTCTTC,CASSQDRGSKQIDEQFF
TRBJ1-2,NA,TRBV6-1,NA,TGTGCCAGCAGTGAAACCGAGAACTATGGCTACACCTTC,CASSETENYGYTF
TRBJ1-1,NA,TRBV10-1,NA,TGCGCCAGCACCTGGACAGAAGCTTTCTTT,CASTWTEAFF
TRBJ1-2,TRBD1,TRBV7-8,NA,TGTGCCAGCAGCCCCCGGGACAGGGTGACTAACTATGGCTACACCTTC,CASSPRDRVTNYGYTF
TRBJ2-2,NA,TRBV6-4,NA,TGTGCCAGCAGTGACTCTTTTAACACAAATACCGGGGAGCTGTTTTTT,CASSDSFNTNTGELFF
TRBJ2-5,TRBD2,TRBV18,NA,TGTGCCAGCTCACCAGTACTAGCGGGAGGCCAGGGAGAGACCCAGTACTTC,CASSPVLAGGQGETQYF
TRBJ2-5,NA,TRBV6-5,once,TGTGCCAGCAGTTACGGAGAACAGGCGCAGGAGACCCAGTACTTC,CASSYGEQAQETQYF
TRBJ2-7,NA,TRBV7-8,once,TGTGCCAGCAGCTTAGTATCAGGGTTCTACGAGCAGTACTTC,CASSLVSGFYEQYF
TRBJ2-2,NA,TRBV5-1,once,TGCGCCAGCAGCTTAACCAGTGTCACCGGGGAGCTGTTTTTT,CASSLTSVTGELFF
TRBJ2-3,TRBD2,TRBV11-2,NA,TGTGCCAGCAGCTTAGAACCCTCGGGAGGTACGCAGTATTTT,CASSLEPSGGTQYF
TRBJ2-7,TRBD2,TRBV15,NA,TGTGCCACCAGCAGAGATCGAGCTAGCGGGAGTAGTAAGTACTTC,CATSRDRASGSSKYF
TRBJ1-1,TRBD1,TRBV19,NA,TGTGCCAGTAACTCGGGACAGGGCAACACTGAAGCTTTCTTT,CASNSGQGNTEAFF
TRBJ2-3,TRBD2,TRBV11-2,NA,TGTGCCAGCAGCCACGGGACTAGCGGGTCGGATACGCAGTATTTT,CASSHGTSGSDTQYF
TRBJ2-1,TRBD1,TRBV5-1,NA,TGCGCCAGCAGCTTGTCGTGGACAGGGGGCAATGAGCAGTTCTTC,CASSLSWTGGNEQFF